What follows is one TCR beta chain and its context. This clonotype was seen ten or more times. No antigen is known for it. No base quality information exists; no much larger clone differs at one position. The data were taken from a study of T-cell reconstitution after alpha-beta-depleted transplantation in children (dated by TCRdb to 2016 to 2017). The study in broad terms: Using TCR repertoire profiling, the study followed T-cell immune reconstitution in a quantitative way in children after TCRalphabeta/CD19-depleted allogeneic hematopoietic cell transplantation.

The receptor library was made with PCR. Instrument on record: Illumina HiSeq 2500. To normalize quantification of the TCRbeta repertoire, the TCR libraries were built with molecular barcoding that relied on unique molecular identifiers. TCRdb passed the public sequencing reads through fastp at Q25 and MiXCR, retaining productive beta sequences. Each record represents a unique CDR3 protein, reported with the most common genes and DNA among its rows. This sample holds 670,000 or so distinct CDR3 sequences; around 12% were observed only once. The ten largest make up 0.65% to 0.9% of the sample. Explained via the paper, the treatment or condition label denotes: allogeneic hematopoietic cell transplantation with graft depleted of TCRalphabeta T cells and CD19 B cells. The children who served as transplant recipients had been given grafts of TCRalphabeta/CD19-depleted allogeneic hematopoietic cells. Points the paper makes about the study in general: In some patients, the high TCRbeta diversity seen at day 60 was put down to recipient T cells and intrathymic progenitors that had survived conditioning. The apparently early alphabetaT-cell count recovery about two months after transplant was reportedly dependent on only several hundred rapidly expanded clones derived from non-depleted graft cells. Over the following months the frequencies of hyperexpanded clones went down, and after one year T-cell counts and TCRbeta diversity were mostly credited to newly produced T cells.

V loses 1 base of germline sequence and J loses 11 bases, and the interval between the two ends is 9 bases. Counted from cysteine to phenylalanine, this CDR3 has 12 amino acids. Only the CDR3 DNA is retained, 36 bases long and in frame from the first base. From a lookup of the germline V gene (reference sequence), CDR1 and CDR2 are DFQATT and SNEGSKA. The rearranged segments are TRBV20-1 and TRBJ1-6; no D gene is confidently identified. This TCR was sampled from a girl aged 2-15 years with congenital amegakaryocytic thrombocytopenia, due to receive a stem cell transplant. The sequencing here drew on PBMCs, taken before TCRalphabeta/CD19-depleted stem cell transplant. The CDR3 sequence is CSARGLFTPLHF. In nucleotides, the sequence is TGCAGTGCTAGAGGGCTTTTTACACCCCTCCACTTT.